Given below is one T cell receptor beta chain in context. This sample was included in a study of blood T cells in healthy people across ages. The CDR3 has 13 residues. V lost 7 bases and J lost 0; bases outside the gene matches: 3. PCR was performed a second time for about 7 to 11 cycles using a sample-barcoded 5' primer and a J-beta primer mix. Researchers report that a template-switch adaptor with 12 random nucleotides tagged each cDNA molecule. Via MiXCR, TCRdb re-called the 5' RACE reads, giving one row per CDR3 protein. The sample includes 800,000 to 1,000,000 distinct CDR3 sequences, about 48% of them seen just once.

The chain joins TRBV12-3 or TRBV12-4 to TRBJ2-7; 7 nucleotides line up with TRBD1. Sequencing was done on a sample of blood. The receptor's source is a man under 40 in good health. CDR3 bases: TGTGCCAGCATGACAGGGATCTCCTACGAGCAGTACTTC. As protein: CASMTGISYEQYF.